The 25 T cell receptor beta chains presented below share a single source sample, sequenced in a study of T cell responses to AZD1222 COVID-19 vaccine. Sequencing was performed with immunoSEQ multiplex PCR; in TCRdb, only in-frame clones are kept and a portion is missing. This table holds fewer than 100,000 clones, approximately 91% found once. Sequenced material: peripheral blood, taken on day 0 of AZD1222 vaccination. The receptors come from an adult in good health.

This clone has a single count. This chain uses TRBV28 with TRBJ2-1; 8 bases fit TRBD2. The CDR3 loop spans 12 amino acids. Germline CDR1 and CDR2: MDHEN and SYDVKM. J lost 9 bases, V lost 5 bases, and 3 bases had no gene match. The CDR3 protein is CASSIAGTEQFF. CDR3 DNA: TGTGCCAGCAGTATAGCGGGAACTGAGCAGTTCTTC.

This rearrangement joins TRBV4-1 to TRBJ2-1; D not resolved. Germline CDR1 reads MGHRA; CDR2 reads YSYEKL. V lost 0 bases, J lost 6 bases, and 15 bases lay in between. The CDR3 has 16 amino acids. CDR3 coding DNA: TGCGCCAGCAGCCAAGATGTGGTCGGGCTCAGCAATGAGCAGTTCTTC. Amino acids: CASSQDVVGLSNEQFF.

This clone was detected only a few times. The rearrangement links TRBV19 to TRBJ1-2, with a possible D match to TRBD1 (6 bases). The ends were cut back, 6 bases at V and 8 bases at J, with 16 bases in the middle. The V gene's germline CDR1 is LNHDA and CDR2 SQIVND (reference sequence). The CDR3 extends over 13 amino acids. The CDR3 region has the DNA TGTGCCAGTAGAGAGGGGGGCGCGAGGGGCTACACCTTC. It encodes CASREGGARGYTF.

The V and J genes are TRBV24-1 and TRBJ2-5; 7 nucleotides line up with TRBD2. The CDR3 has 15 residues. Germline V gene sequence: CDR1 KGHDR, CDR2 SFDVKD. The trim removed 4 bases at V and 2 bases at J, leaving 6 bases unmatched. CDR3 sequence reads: CATSEGGGSQETQYF. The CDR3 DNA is TGTGCCACCAGTGAGGGAGGCGGGAGTCAAGAGACCCAGTACTTC.

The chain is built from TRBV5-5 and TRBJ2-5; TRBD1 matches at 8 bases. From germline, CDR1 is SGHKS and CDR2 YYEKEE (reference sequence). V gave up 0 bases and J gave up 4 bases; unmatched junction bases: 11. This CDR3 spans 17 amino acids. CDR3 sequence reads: CASSLESPRTGRETQYF. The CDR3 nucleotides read TGTGCCAGCAGCTTGGAGTCCCCTAGGACAGGGCGAGAGACCCAGTACTTC. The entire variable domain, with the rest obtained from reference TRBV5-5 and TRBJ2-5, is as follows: DAGVTQSPTHLIKTRGQQVTLRCSPISGHKSVSWYQQVLGQGPQFIFQYYEKEERGRGNFPDRFSARQFPNYSSELNVNALLLGDSALYLCASSLESPRTGRETQYFGPGTRLLVL.

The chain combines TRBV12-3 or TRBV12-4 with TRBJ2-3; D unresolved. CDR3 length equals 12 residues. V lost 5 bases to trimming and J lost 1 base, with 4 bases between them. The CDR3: CASSTRTDTQYF. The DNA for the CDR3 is TGTGCCAGCAGTACCCGCACAGATACGCAGTATTTT.

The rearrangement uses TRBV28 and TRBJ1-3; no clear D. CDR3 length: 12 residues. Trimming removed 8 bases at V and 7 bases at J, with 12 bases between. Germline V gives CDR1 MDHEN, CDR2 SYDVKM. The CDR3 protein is CASGVRGNTIYF. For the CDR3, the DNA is TGTGCCAGCGGGGTTAGAGGTAACACCATATATTTT.

CDR3 protein: CASSTISGGLTDTQYF. The CDR3 coding sequence is TGCGCCAGCAGCACGATTAGCGGGGGGTTAACAGATACGCAGTATTTT. The genes are TRBV5-1 and TRBJ2-3, with TRBD2 matching 10 bases. The length of the CDR3 is 16 residues. J lost 3 bases, V lost 4 bases, and 8 bases had no gene match. The germline V gene encodes CDR1 SGHRS and CDR2 YFSETQ.

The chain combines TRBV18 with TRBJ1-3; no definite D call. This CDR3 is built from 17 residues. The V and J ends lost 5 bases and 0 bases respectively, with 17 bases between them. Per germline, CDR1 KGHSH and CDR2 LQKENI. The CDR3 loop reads CASSITFDRSSGNTIYF. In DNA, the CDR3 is TGTGCCAGCTCAATTACTTTCGACCGGAGCTCTGGAAACACCATATATTTT.

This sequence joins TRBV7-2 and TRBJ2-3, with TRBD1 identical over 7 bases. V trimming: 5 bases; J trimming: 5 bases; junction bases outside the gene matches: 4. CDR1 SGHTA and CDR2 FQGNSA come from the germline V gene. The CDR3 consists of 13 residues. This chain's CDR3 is CASSTGQKDTQYF. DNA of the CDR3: TGTGCCAGCAGCACGGGACAGAAAGATACGCAGTATTTT.

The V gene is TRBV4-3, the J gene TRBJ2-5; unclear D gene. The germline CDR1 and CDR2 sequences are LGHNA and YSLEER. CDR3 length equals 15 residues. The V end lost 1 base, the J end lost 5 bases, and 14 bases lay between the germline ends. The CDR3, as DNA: TGCGCCAGCAGCCAAGTCGCATTGGTGGTGGAGACCCAGTACTTC. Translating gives CASSQVALVVETQYF.

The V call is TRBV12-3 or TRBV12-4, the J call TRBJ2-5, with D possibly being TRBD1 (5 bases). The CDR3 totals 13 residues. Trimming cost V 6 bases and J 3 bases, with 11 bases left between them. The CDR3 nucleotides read TGTGCCAGCAGCCGCGACAGCAAAGAGACCCAGTACTTC. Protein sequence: CASSRDSKETQYF.

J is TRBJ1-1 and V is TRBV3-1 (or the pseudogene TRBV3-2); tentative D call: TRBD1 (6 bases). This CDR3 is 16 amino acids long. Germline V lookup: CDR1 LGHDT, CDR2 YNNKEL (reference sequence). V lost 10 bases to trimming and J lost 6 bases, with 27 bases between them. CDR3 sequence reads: CATPRGGWRSFPEAFF. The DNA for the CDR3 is TGTGCCACCCCGAGGGGGGGGTGGCGGTCATTCCCTGAAGCTTTCTTT.

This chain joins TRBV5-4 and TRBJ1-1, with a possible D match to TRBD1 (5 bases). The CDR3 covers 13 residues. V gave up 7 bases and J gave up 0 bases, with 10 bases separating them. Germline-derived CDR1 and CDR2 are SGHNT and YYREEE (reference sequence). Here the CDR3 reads CASGDGLNTEAFF. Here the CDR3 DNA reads TGTGCCAGCGGGGACGGATTGAACACTGAAGCTTTCTTT.

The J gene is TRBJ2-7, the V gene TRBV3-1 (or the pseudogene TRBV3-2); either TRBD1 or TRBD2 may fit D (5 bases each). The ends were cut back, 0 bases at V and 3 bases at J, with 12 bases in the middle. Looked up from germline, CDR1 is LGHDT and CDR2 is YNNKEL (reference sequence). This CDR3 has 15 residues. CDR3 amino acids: CASSQERRGFYEQYF. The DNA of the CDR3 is TGTGCCAGCAGCCAAGAGCGCCGGGGCTTCTACGAGCAGTACTTC.

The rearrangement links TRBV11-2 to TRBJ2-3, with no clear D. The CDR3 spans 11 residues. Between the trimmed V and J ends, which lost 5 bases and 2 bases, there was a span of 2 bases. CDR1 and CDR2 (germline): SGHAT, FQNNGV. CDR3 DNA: TGTGCCAGCAGCCACACAGATACGCAGTATTTT. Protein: CASSHTDTQYF.

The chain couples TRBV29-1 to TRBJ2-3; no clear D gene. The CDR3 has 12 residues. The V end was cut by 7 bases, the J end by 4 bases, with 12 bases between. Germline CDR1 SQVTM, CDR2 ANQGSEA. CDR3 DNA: TGCAGCGCTGGCGCTGGCGCAGATACGCAGTATTTT. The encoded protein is CSAGAGADTQYF.

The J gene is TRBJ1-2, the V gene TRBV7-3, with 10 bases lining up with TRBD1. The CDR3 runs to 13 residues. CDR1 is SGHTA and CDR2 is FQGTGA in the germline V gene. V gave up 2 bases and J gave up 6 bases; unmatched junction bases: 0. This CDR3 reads CASSLGTGDGYTF. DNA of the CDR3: TGTGCCAGCAGCTTAGGGACAGGGGATGGCTACACCTTC.

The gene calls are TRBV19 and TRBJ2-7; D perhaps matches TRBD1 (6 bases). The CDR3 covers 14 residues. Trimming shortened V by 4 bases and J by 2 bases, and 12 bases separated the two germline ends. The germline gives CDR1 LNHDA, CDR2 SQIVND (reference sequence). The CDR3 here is CASSTHRATYEQYF. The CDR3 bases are TGTGCCAGTAGTACCCACAGGGCAACCTACGAGCAGTACTTC.

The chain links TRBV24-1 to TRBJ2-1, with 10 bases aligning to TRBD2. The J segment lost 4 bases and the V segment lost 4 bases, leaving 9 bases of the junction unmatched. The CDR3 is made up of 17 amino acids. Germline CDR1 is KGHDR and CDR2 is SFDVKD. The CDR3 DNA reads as TGTGCCACCAGTGACTCCCCGACTAGCGGGTCATACAATGAGCAGTTCTTC. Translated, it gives CATSDSPTSGSYNEQFF.

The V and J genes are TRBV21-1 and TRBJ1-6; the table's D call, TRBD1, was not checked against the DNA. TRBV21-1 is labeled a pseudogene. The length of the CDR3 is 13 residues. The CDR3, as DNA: TGTGCCAGCAGCGGACAGGGCGATTCACCCCTCCACTTT. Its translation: CASSGQGDSPLHF.

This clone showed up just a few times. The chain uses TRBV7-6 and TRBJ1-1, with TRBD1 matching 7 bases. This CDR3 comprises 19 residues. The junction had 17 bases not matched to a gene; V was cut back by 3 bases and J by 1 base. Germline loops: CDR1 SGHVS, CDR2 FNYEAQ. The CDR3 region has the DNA TGTGCCAGCAGCTTCCTCCCGGGACAGTCCACCATGAGGAACACTGAAGCTTTCTTT. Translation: CASSFLPGQSTMRNTEAFF.

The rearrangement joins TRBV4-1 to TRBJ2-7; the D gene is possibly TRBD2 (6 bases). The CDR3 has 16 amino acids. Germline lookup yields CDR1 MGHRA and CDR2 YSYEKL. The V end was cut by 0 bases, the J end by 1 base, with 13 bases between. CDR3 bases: TGCGCCAGCAGCCAAGATGCGGGGCTGGGATCCTACGAGCAGTACTTC. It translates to CASSQDAGLGSYEQYF.

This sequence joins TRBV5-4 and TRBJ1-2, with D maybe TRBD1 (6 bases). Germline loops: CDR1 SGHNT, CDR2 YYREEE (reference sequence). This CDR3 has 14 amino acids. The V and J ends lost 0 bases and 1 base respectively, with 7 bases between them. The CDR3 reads CASSLGTDNYGYTF. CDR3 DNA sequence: TGTGCCAGCAGCTTGGGGACAGATAACTATGGCTACACCTTC.

The CDR3 reads CASSPLFKPTDTQYF. DNA of the CDR3: TGTGCCAGCTCACCGCTGTTTAAGCCCACAGATACGCAGTATTTT. This chain connects TRBV18 to TRBJ2-3; no clear D gene. The CDR3 has 15 amino acids. Per the germline V gene, CDR1 is KGHSH and CDR2 is LQKENI. The germline V and J ends were trimmed by 3 bases and 2 bases, with 12 bases remaining between them. Complete variable domain (other parts from reference TRBV18 and TRBJ2-3): NAGVMQNPRHLVRRRGQEARLRCSPMKGHSHVYWYRQLPEEGLKFMVYLQKENIIDESGMPKERFSAEFPKEGPSILRIQQVVRGDSAAYFCASSPLFKPTDTQYFGPGTRLTVL.